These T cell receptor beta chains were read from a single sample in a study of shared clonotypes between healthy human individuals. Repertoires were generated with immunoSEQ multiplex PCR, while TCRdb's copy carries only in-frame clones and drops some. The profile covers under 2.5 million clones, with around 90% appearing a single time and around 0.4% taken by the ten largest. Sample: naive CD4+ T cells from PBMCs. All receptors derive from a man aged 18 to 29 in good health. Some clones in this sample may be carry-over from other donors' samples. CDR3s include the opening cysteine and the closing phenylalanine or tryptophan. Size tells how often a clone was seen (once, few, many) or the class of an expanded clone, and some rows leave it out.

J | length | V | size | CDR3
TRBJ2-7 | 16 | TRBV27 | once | CASSQMAGGPSYEQYF
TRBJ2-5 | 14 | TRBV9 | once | CASSVVGEGETQYF
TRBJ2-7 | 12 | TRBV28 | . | CASSSLSYEQYF
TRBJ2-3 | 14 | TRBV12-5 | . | CASALGVPTDTQYF
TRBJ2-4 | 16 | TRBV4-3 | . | CASSQPDKTTGDIQYF
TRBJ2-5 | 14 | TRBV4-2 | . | CASSQEGGEETQYF
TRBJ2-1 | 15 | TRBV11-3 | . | CASSPQRGGYSEQFF
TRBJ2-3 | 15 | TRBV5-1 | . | CASSLAGLGTDTQYF
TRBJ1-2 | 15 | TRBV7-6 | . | CASSLVGTGGGGYTF
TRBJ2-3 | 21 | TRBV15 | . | CATSRDPWSWGAGTSTDTQYF
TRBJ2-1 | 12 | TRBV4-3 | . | CASSQVRDEQFF
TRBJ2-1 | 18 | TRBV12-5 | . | CASGLMSPTSGFYNEQFF
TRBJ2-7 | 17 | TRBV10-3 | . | CAISDETGRGVLDEQYF
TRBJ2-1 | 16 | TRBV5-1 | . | CASSLAGGRSYNEQFF
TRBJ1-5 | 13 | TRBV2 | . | CASSEGRDQPQHF
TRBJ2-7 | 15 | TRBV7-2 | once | CASSPRGPPVNEQYF
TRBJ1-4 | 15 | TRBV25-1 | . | CASSEPAGSGEKLFF
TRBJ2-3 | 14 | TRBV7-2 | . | CASMGGLSTDTQYF
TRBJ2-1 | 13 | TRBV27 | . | CASSARTTGEQFF
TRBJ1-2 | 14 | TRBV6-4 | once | CASSDSGTNYGYTF
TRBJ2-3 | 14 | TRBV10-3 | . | CATGTRLSTDTQYF
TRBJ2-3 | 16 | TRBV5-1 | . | CASSSSGTSVTDTQYF
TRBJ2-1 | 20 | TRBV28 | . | CASSLRGGRGLAGLPHEQFF
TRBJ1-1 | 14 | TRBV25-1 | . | CASKIGGPQTEAFF
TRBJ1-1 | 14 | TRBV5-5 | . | CASSSVLGETEAFF
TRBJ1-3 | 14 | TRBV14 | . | CASSQGVSGNTIYF
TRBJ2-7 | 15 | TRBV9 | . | CASSRTGVSSYEQYF
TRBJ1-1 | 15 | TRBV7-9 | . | CASSPLSEQGVEAFF
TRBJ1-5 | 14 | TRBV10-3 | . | CAISKDGSNQPQHF
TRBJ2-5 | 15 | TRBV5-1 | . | CASRDLAGDGETQYF
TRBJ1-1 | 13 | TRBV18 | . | CASSPRTGGEAFF
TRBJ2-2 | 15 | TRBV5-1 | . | CASSLDRGNTGELFF
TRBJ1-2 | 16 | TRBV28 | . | CASSLGFRTGGNGYTF
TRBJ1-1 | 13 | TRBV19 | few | CASSKDRGLEAFF
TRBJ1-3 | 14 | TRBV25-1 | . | CASSEPGSGNTIYF
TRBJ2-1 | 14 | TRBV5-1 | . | CASTLLGTGNEQFF
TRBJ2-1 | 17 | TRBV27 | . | CASSPYALLAGSNEQFF
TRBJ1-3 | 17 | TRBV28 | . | CASSSPEGLGPGNTIYF
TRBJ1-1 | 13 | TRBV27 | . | CASSLRDGFEAFF
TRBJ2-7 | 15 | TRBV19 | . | CASSRAGLAGNEQYF
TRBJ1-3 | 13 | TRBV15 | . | CATSSNLGNTIYF
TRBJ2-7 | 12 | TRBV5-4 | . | CASTSGGDEQYF
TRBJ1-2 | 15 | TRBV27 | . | CASSHNKGTGFGYTF
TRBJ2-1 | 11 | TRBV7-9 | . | CASSFGNEQFF
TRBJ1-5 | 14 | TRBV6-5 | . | CASSPSWGNQPQHF
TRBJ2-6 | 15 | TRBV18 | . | CASSRTDSGANVLTF
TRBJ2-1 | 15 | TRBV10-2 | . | CASSPEIFPYNEQFF
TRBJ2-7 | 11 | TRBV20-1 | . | CSAGWERPGDF
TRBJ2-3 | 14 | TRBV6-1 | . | CASARDSNTDTQYF
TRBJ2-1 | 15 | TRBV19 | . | CASSPDRALYNEQFF
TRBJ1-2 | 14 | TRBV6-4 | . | CASSPGQGGYGYTF
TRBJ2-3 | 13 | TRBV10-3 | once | CATGTGKGNTQYF
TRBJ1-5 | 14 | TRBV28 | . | CASRSTEHYQPQHF
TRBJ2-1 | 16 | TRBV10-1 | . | CASSERLAESYNEQFF
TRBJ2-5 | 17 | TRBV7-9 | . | CASSLYFEGPAGETQYF
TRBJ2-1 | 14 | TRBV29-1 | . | CSVAFVSSYNEQFF
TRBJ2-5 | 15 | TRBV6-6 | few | CASSYIGDPLVTQYF
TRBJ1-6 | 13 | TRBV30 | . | CAWSQQTNSPLHF
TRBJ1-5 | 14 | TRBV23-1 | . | CASSQRDRDQPQHF
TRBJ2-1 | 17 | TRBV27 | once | CASRSTGAIGGYNEQFF